A selection of T cell receptor beta chains follows, all from one sample in a study of blood T cell repertoires in COVID-19. TCRdb's copy holds only in-frame clones and misses some; the assay was immunoSEQ multiplex PCR. The data show tens of thousands of clones, around 79% seen once. The sample taken for sequencing was peripheral blood. The receptors originated from a human donor in a cohort sampled during active COVID-19. The CDR3 runs from the conserved cysteine through the conserved F or W. A D gene is named only where the DNA matches it firmly. Clone size is given for some rows only: seen once, a few or many times, or a class if the clone is expanded.

v_gene,j_gene,d_gene,abundance,CDR3aa,CDR3nt
TRBV7-2,TRBJ2-3,-,-,CASSFRQGSTDTQYF,TGTGCCAGCAGCTTTCGGCAGGGGAGCACAGATACGCAGTATTTT
TRBV28,TRBJ2-7,TRBD1,once,CASSFSDRGIDEQYF,TGTGCCAGCAGTTTTTCGGACAGGGGAATTGACGAGCAGTACTTC
TRBV28,TRBJ2-7,TRBD2,-,CASTSGGGEYEQYF,TGTGCCAGCACCTCCGGCGGGGGAGAGTACGAGCAGTACTTC
TRBV7-8,TRBJ2-2,-,once,CASSLEQSGELFF,TGTGCCAGCAGCTTAGAACAAAGCGGGGAGCTGTTTTTT
TRBV5-1,TRBJ2-3,-,-,CASSLNYRGGTDTQYF,TGCGCCAGCAGCTTGAATTACAGGGGGGGAACAGATACGCAGTATTTT
TRBV4-3,TRBJ2-5,TRBD2,-,CASSQIAGVGETQYF,TGCGCCAGCAGCCAAATAGCGGGAGTTGGTGAGACCCAGTACTTC
TRBV7-2,TRBJ2-1,TRBD2,-,CASSFVSGRAGNEQFF,TGTGCCAGCAGCTTCGTTAGCGGGAGGGCTGGGAATGAGCAGTTCTTC
TRBV3-1/TRBV3-2,TRBJ1-4,-,-,CASSPPLRGFNEKLFF,TGTGCCAGCAGCCCCCCCCTAAGAGGCTTTAATGAAAAACTGTTTTTT
TRBV6-5,TRBJ2-7,-,once,CASRRRVAADYEQYF,TGTGCCAGCAGACGCAGAGTAGCGGCTGACTACGAGCAGTACTTC
TRBV7-9,TRBJ2-2,TRBD2,-,CASRPGLAGGSGELFF,TGTGCCAGCAGGCCGGGACTAGCGGGAGGTTCCGGGGAGCTGTTTTTT
TRBV27,TRBJ2-7,TRBD2,medium-sized,CASSLSGTSGSTYEQYF,TGTGCCAGCAGTTTATCGGGGACTAGCGGATCCACCTACGAGCAGTACTTC
TRBV9,TRBJ1-5,TRBD1,-,CASSARTGWGQPQHF,TGTGCCAGCAGCGCCCGGACAGGATGGGGTCAGCCCCAGCATTTT
TRBV10-1,TRBJ2-3,TRBD2,few,CASSGTTSGKPTDTQYF,TGCGCCAGCAGTGGAACGACTAGCGGGAAGCCCACAGATACGCAGTATTTT
TRBV5-1,TRBJ1-6,TRBD1,-,CASSPGQGLHSPLHF,TGCGCCAGCAGCCCCGGACAGGGACTCCACTCACCCCTCCACTTT
TRBV9,TRBJ2-2,TRBD2,-,CASSVGLASNTGELFF,TGTGCCAGCAGCGTAGGACTAGCGAGTAACACCGGGGAGCTGTTTTTT
TRBV29-1,TRBJ2-7,TRBD1,-,CSAGTAIEQYF,TGCAGCGCCGGGACAGCGATCGAGCAGTACTTC
TRBV7-6,TRBJ2-6,TRBD2,-,CASSNPTGLELPGANVLTF,TGTGCCAGCAGCAACCCCACGGGACTAGAGCTCCCTGGGGCCAACGTCCTGACTTTC
TRBV5-8,TRBJ2-5,-,-,CASSLLAETQYF,TGTGCCAGCAGCTTATTAGCGGAGACCCAGTACTTC
TRBV18,TRBJ2-7,TRBD2,once,CASSPWGRGTSGIYEQYF,TGTGCCAGCTCACCCTGGGGTAGAGGGACTAGCGGGATCTACGAGCAGTACTTC
TRBV10-1,TRBJ1-5,TRBD1,few,CASSYRGGNQPQHF,TGCGCCAGCAGTTACAGGGGGGGCAATCAGCCCCAGCATTTT
TRBV7-2,TRBJ2-1,-,once,CASSLDAGASSYNEQFF,TGTGCCAGCAGCTTAGATGCGGGGGCGTCCTCCTACAATGAGCAGTTCTTC
TRBV6-6,TRBJ2-3,-,-,CASSSNRAVTTDTQYF,TGTGCCAGCAGTTCCAACCGTGCGGTAACCACAGATACGCAGTATTTT
TRBV10-1,TRBJ2-3,-,-,CASSGPGLGADTQYF,TGCGCCAGCAGTGGCCCGGGTCTTGGCGCAGATACGCAGTATTTT
TRBV6-2/TRBV6-3,TRBJ1-5,-,-,CASSYLGLGNQPQHF,TGTGCCAGCAGTTATTTGGGGCTCGGCAATCAGCCCCAGCATTTT
TRBV18,TRBJ2-5,TRBD1,few,CASSPDRGSRIKTQYF,TGTGCCAGCTCACCGGACAGGGGGTCACGAATAAAGACCCAGTACTTC
TRBV5-1,TRBJ2-2,-,-,CASSLGGTANTGELFF,TGCGCCAGCAGCTTAGGAGGAACTGCGAACACCGGGGAGCTGTTTTTT
TRBV9,TRBJ2-1,-,-,CASSVTSEQFF,TGTGCCAGCAGCGTAACGAGTGAGCAGTTCTTC
TRBV6-5,TRBJ2-4,-,once,CASRPGELAKNIQYF,TGTGCCAGCAGACCAGGGGAATTAGCCAAAAACATTCAGTACTTC
TRBV29-1,TRBJ2-7,-,-,CSVEEGRGYYEQYF,TGCAGCGTTGAAGAGGGCAGGGGCTACTACGAGCAGTACTTC
TRBV4-1,TRBJ2-3,TRBD2,-,CASSQRPGLAIGTDTQYF,TGCGCCAGCAGCCAAAGGCCGGGACTAGCGATCGGCACAGATACGCAGTATTTT
TRBV28,TRBJ2-1,TRBD2,once,CASSASRSGSDEQFF,TGTGCCAGCAGTGCAAGTAGGAGCGGGAGCGATGAGCAGTTCTTC
TRBV7-6,TRBJ2-7,-,few,CASSLSGYYEQYF,TGTGCCAGCAGCTTATCCGGGTACTACGAGCAGTACTTC
TRBV11-2,TRBJ2-3,-,-,CASSLEDYTRKDTQYF,TGTGCCAGCAGCTTAGAGGACTACACACGTAAGGATACGCAGTATTTT
TRBV6-5,TRBJ2-1,TRBD2,once,CASSLSGKGYNEQFF,TGTGCCAGCAGTCTTAGCGGGAAGGGGTACAATGAGCAGTTCTTC
TRBV7-2,TRBJ2-5,-,-,CASSLGGRRGQETQYF,TGTGCCAGCAGCTTAGGGGGGCGCAGGGGACAAGAGACCCAGTACTTC
TRBV2,TRBJ2-7,-,-,CASIAQGRSYEQYF,TGTGCCAGCATAGCCCAGGGGCGATCCTACGAGCAGTACTTC
TRBV11-2,TRBJ1-6,-,-,CASSLVAVDNSPLHF,TGTGCCAGCAGCTTAGTGGCTGTGGATAATTCACCCCTCCACTTT
TRBV28,TRBJ2-7,TRBD1,few,CASSFTGAYEQYF,TGTGCCAGCAGTTTTACAGGGGCCTACGAGCAGTACTTC
TRBV5-4,TRBJ2-7,-,-,CASSPQGAGAYEQYF,TGTGCCAGCAGCCCGCAGGGGGCGGGAGCATACGAGCAGTACTTC
TRBV7-6,TRBJ2-1,TRBD2,few,CANPGLAGPYNEQFF,TGTGCCAACCCCGGACTAGCGGGGCCTTACAATGAGCAGTTCTTC
TRBV7-6,TRBJ1-4,-,-,CASSLGEATNEKLFF,TGTGCCAGCAGCTTAGGGGAGGCAACTAATGAAAAACTGTTTTTT
TRBV6-4,TRBJ2-1,TRBD2,few,CASSQRPTSGDYNEQFF,TGTGCCAGCAGCCAACGCCCGACTAGCGGGGACTACAATGAGCAGTTCTTC
TRBV5-1,TRBJ2-3,TRBD2,-,CASSRQRGLTDTQYF,TGCGCCAGCAGTCGGCAGCGGGGGCTCACAGATACGCAGTATTTT
TRBV6-6,TRBJ2-7,-,once,CASSVQEGVYEQYF,TGTGCCAGCAGTGTTCAAGAGGGCGTCTACGAGCAGTACTTC
TRBV2,TRBJ1-2,TRBD1,-,CASSYRGSNYGYTF,TGTGCCAGCAGTTACAGGGGCAGTAACTATGGCTACACCTTC
TRBV7-3,TRBJ2-1,TRBD2,-,CASSSSGTPYNEQFF,TGTGCCAGCAGCTCGAGCGGGACCCCCTACAATGAGCAGTTCTTC
TRBV15,TRBJ2-5,-,-,CATSTPSEQETQYF,TGTGCCACCAGCACACCTAGCGAGCAAGAGACCCAGTACTTC
TRBV30,TRBJ2-7,TRBD2,-,CAWSVGGRTGEQYF,TGTGCCTGGAGTGTCGGCGGGAGGACGGGTGAGCAGTACTTC